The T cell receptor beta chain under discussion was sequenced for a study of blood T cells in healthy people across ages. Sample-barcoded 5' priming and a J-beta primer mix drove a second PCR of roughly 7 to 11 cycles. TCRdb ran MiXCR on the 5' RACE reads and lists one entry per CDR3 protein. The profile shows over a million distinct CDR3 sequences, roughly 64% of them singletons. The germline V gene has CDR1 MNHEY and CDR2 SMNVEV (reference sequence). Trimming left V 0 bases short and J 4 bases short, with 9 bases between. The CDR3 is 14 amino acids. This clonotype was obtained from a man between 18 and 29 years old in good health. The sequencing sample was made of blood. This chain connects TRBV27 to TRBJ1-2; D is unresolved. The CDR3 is CASSLSGSGYGYTF. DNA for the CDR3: TGTGCCAGCAGTTTATCGGGATCAGGCTATGGCTACACCTTC.